Listed here is a single T cell receptor (beta chain). These data belong to a study of blood T cell repertoires in COVID-19. For the study at large: Material from acute and convalescent COVID-19 was sourced from the United States, Italy and Spain.

V shed 2 bases and J 4 bases; nucleotides not matched to a gene: 7. In germline, CDR1 is KGHSH, CDR2 LQKENI. The CDR3 is 16 residues long. The data were produced by immunoSEQ multiplex PCR, yet TCRdb's version contains in-frame clones alone and is incomplete. Among about 130,000 clones listed, about 88% were seen once. The chain employs TRBV18 and TRBJ1-5; the match to TRBD1 covers 8 bases. This sequence was found in a woman older than 75 with acute or convalescent COVID-19. The sequenced sample was peripheral blood. The chain's CDR3 is CASSPRTGKGNQPQHF. The CDR3 DNA follows: TGTGCCAGCTCACCAAGGACAGGGAAAGGGAATCAGCCCCAGCATTTT.